These 26 T cell receptor beta chains were sequenced from one sample in a study of OX40 agonist ivuxolimab in advanced cancers. Generated by immunoSEQ multiplex PCR, the TCRdb table keeps only in-frame clones and is missing some. Here the sample spans around 92,000 clones, roughly 95% being singletons. Specimen: CD4+ or CD8+ T cells sorted from blood, collected in a trial of the OX40 agonist ivuxolimab. Receptor source: an adult with an advanced solid tumor such as melanoma, head and neck, liver or kidney cancer.

The CDR3 DNA reads TGCGCCAGCCGTACTAGCACAGATACGCAGTATTTT. Protein product: CASRTSTDTQYF. The chain is built from TRBV5-1 and TRBJ2-3; D is ambiguous. The CDR3 extends over 12 amino acids. The germline V gene encodes CDR1 SGHRS and CDR2 YFSETQ. Deletions cut 7 bases from V and 0 bases from J, with 6 bases between. Variable domain in full (rest from reference TRBV5-1 and TRBJ2-3): KAGVTQTPRYLIKTRGQQVTLSCSPISGHRSVSWYQQTPGQGLQFLFEYFSETQRNKGNFPGRFSGRQFSNSRSEMNVSTLELGDSALYLCASRTSTDTQYFGPGTRLTVL.

The CDR3 here is CASSSPGGGGTGELFF. Written as DNA, the CDR3 is TGTGCCAGCAGTAGTCCGGGGGGCGGTGGGACCGGGGAGCTGTTTTTT. This chain connects TRBV7-2 to TRBJ2-2; TRBD2 might be the D (7 bases). The CDR3 spans 16 residues. V lost 6 bases to trimming and J lost 5 bases, with 19 bases between them. The V gene's germline CDR1 is SGHTA and CDR2 FQGNSA.

The CDR3 region is CASSSTGGSPPQETQYF. CDR3 sequence (DNA): TGTGCCAGCAGCTCCACGGGAGGGTCACCCCCCCAAGAGACCCAGTACTTC. The chain employs TRBV7-6 and TRBJ2-5; 8 bases line up with TRBD2. The CDR3 consists of 17 residues. V dropped 4 bases and J dropped 1; count of bases not matched to a gene: 11. The germline V gene encodes CDR1 SGHVS and CDR2 FNYEAQ.

The rearrangement joins TRBV4-1 to TRBJ2-1; the match to TRBD2 covers 9 bases. V gave up 4 bases and J gave up 2 bases; unmatched junction bases: 3. The CDR3 is 15 amino acids. Per germline, CDR1 MGHRA and CDR2 YSYEKL. The DNA for the CDR3 is TGCGCCAGCAGCCGTGGGACTAGCCCCTACAATGAGCAGTTCTTC. As protein: CASSRGTSPYNEQFF.

This chain connects TRBV19 to TRBJ2-2; 13 positions agree with TRBD2. The length of the CDR3 is 18 residues. V was clipped by 4 bases and J by 6 bases; unmatched bases: 11. Per the germline V gene, CDR1 is LNHDA and CDR2 is SQIVND (reference sequence). CDR3 sequence (DNA): TGTGCCAGTAGTAGGGAGGGACTAGCGGGGAGGCCCTCCGGGGAGCTGTTTTTT. Encoded protein: CASSREGLAGRPSGELFF.

The chain couples TRBV7-9 to TRBJ1-2; a possible D gene is TRBD1 (6 bases). Germline V gene data show CDR1 as SEHNR and CDR2 as FQNEAQ (reference sequence). This CDR3 has 14 residues. The V and J ends lost 3 bases and 4 bases respectively, with 12 bases between them. The CDR3 loop reads CASSLAGVGYGYTF. The CDR3 nucleotides read TGTGCCAGCAGCTTGGCAGGGGTCGGCTATGGCTACACCTTC.

The DNA for the CDR3 is TGTGCCAGCAGCGGGGTAGCGGGAGCGGGCGAGCAGTACTTC. Residues: CASSGVAGAGEQYF. This rearrangement joins TRBV5-4 to TRBJ2-7, with 9 positions matching TRBD2. Germline trimming cut 4 bases from V and 6 bases from J; bases unmatched to any gene: 8. The CDR3 extends over 14 amino acids. The germline CDR1 and CDR2 sequences are SGHNT and YYREEE (reference sequence).

J is TRBJ2-7 and V is TRBV10-3, with TRBD1 identical over 9 bases. V gave up 6 bases and J gave up 5 bases; unmatched junction bases: 17. Germline-derived CDR1 and CDR2 are ENHRY and SYGVKD. The CDR3 has 17 amino acids. In nucleotides, the CDR3 is TGTGCCATCAGGGCGGGACAGGGCGGTCCGGTTGGCCACGAGCAGTACTTC. Residues: CAIRAGQGGPVGHEQYF.

The chain joins TRBV29-1 to TRBJ2-7, with TRBD1 identical over 8 bases. This CDR3 contains 14 residues. Trimming took 2 bases from V and 2 from J; bases not matched to a gene: 5. CDR1 is SQVTM and CDR2 is ANQGSEA in the germline V gene. The CDR3 is CSVERGTGAYEQYF. CDR3 coding DNA: TGCAGCGTTGAACGTGGGACAGGCGCCTACGAGCAGTACTTC.

The rearrangement links TRBV6-1 to TRBJ1-6; TRBD1 matches at 10 bases. From germline, CDR1 is MNHNS and CDR2 SASEGT. V trimming: 6 bases; J trimming: 7 bases; junction bases outside the gene matches: 3. The CDR3 has 14 amino acids. The CDR3: CASRGTGANSPLHF. Written as DNA, the CDR3 is TGTGCCAGCAGAGGGACAGGGGCCAATTCACCCCTCCACTTT.

This chain links TRBV15 with TRBJ1-1, with D possibly being TRBD1 (5 bases). The CDR3 spans 13 residues. The germline V and J ends were trimmed by 0 bases and 10 bases, with 12 bases remaining between them. Germline CDR1 is LNHNV and CDR2 is YYDKDF (reference sequence). Here the CDR3 reads CATSRDGVGVAFF. CDR3 coding DNA: TGTGCCACCAGCAGAGATGGGGTAGGGGTAGCTTTCTTT.

This chain connects TRBV7-9 to TRBJ2-3, with 8 bases matching TRBD1. Trimming removed 7 bases from V and 4 bases from J; junction bases left unmatched: 13. Germline CDR1 and CDR2: SEHNR and FQNEAQ (reference sequence). CDR3 length: 16 residues. The CDR3 sequence: CASTNSPETGADTQYF. The DNA of the CDR3 is TGTGCCAGCACTAACTCGCCCGAGACAGGGGCAGATACGCAGTATTTT. Using reference TRBV7-9 and TRBJ2-3 for the parts outside the CDR3, the full variable domain is DTGVSQNPRHKITKRGQNVTFRCDPISEHNRLYWYRQTLGQGPEFLTYFQNEAQLEKSRLLSDRFSAERPKGSFSTLEIQRTEQGDSAMYLCASTNSPETGADTQYFGPGTRLTVL.

The genes are TRBV12-5 and TRBJ2-1; the D gene is possibly TRBD2 (6 bases). This CDR3 has 20 residues. V was cut by 4 bases and J by 8 bases, with 33 bases left in between. The germline gives CDR1 LGHNT, CDR2 FRNRAP. CDR3 bases: TGTGCTAGTGGTTCCTCTACGGGAGTTGAGAGTCGTCGGAGTAGGTATGAGCAGTTCTTC. Residues: CASGSSTGVESRRSRYEQFF. The variable domain in full, with the rest retrieved from reference TRBV12-5 and TRBJ2-1, is DARVTQTPRHKVTEMGQEVTMRCQPILGHNTVFWYRQTMMQGLELLAYFRNRAPLDDSGMPKDRFSAEMPDATLATLKIQPSEPRDSAVYFCASGSSTGVESRRSRYEQFFGPGTRLTVL.

This chain joins TRBV6-5 and TRBJ1-3; D unclear. This CDR3 region has 13 residues. CDR1 and CDR2 from the germline V gene are MNHEY and SVGAGI. Trimming left V 8 bases short and J 2 bases short, with 10 bases between. DNA for the CDR3: TGTGCCAGCGGAAGCGGTGCTGGAAACACCATATATTTT. Translation: CASGSGAGNTIYF.

This sequence joins TRBV9 and TRBJ2-1, with 9 bases lining up with TRBD1. Germline CDR1 reads SGDLS; CDR2 reads YYNGEE. CDR3 length: 15 amino acids. V lost 0 bases and J lost 8; bases outside the gene matches: 6. CDR3 region: CASSVGGTGSYEQFF. In nucleotides, the CDR3 is TGTGCCAGCAGCGTAGGAGGGACAGGGTCGTATGAGCAGTTCTTC. Looking up the rest from reference TRBV9 and TRBJ2-1 gives the full variable domain: DSGVTQTPKHLITATGQRVTLRCSPRSGDLSVYWYQQSLDQGLQFLIQYYNGEERAKGNILERFSAQQFPDLHSELNLSSLELGDSALYFCASSVGGTGSYEQFFGPGTRLTVL.

The V gene is TRBV5-3, the J gene TRBJ1-1, with D perhaps TRBD1 (5 bases). TRBV5-3 falls under the ORF class, with uncertain function. The CDR3 is made up of 17 amino acids. The V and J ends lost 4 bases and 0 bases respectively, with 19 bases between them. The CDR3 reads CARSLGTQWTMNTEAFF. The CDR3 region has the DNA TGTGCCAGAAGCCTGGGGACGCAATGGACCATGAACACTGAAGCTTTCTTT.

The chain uses TRBV11-2 and TRBJ2-5; 14 bases align to TRBD2. Trimming cost V 5 bases and J 7 bases; bases outside gene matches: 3. Germline V gene sequence: CDR1 SGHAT, CDR2 FQNNGV. There are 14 residues in the CDR3. Here the CDR3 reads CASSDGLAGGTQYF. For the CDR3, the DNA is TGTGCCAGCAGCGACGGACTAGCGGGGGGGACCCAGTACTTC. The full variable domain, rest sourced from reference TRBV11-2 and TRBJ2-5, is EAGVAQSPRYKIIEKRQSVAFWCNPISGHATLYWYQQILGQGPKLLIQFQNNGVVDDSQLPKDRFSAERLKGVDSTLKIQPAKLEDSAVYLCASSDGLAGGTQYFGPGTRLLVL.

The J gene is TRBJ2-1, the V gene TRBV7-2; 12 positions match TRBD2. Germline-derived CDR1 and CDR2 are SGHTA and FQGNSA. The CDR3 runs 16 residues. J lost 9 bases, V lost 3 bases, and 9 bases had no gene match. CDR3 DNA: TGTGCCAGCAGCTTGAATCTAGCGGGAGGGCAGGGTGAGCAGTTCTTC. Its translation is CASSLNLAGGQGEQFF.

The J gene is TRBJ2-2, the V gene TRBV15; D gene unclear. The length of the CDR3 is 14 residues. V gave up 0 bases and J gave up 6 bases, with 8 bases separating them. Germline V gives CDR1 LNHNV, CDR2 YYDKDF (reference sequence). The CDR3 DNA reads TGTGCCACCAGCAGAGATCTGGGGTCCGGGGAGCTGTTTTTT. Translating gives CATSRDLGSGELFF.

The J gene is TRBJ2-3, the V gene TRBV6-5, with 7 bases matching TRBD2. V gave up 2 bases and J gave up 4 bases; unmatched junction bases: 9. CDR1 is MNHEY, CDR2 SVGAGI, per germline. The CDR3 loop spans 16 amino acids. For the CDR3, the DNA is TGTGCCAGCAGTTACGGGTACTCTAGCGGCCCAGATACGCAGTATTTT. It codes for CASSYGYSSGPDTQYF.

The chain links TRBV5-8 to TRBJ1-1; D uncertain. V was clipped by 0 bases and J by 1 base, with 16 bases between them. This CDR3 has 17 residues. CDR1 is SGHTS, CDR2 YDEGEE, per germline. CDR3 nucleotides: TGTGCCAGCAGCTTGGCGGTGGCCATTTATACGAACACTGAAGCTTTCTTT. The encoded protein is CASSLAVAIYTNTEAFF.

The chain employs TRBV5-4 and TRBJ2-7; 10 bases align to TRBD2. This CDR3 region has 15 residues. In germline, CDR1 is SGHNT, CDR2 YYREEE (reference sequence). V dropped 0 bases and J dropped 3; count of bases not matched to a gene: 3. The CDR3 sequence: CASSLGRLAGYEQYF. The CDR3 coding sequence is TGTGCCAGCAGCTTGGGCCGACTAGCGGGCTACGAGCAGTACTTC.

CDR3 amino acids: CSATGGYGYTF. CDR3 bases: TGCAGTGCCACGGGGGGCTATGGCTACACCTTC. V is TRBV20-1 and J is TRBJ1-2; D is possibly TRBD1 (5 bases). V lost 6 bases, J lost 4 bases, and 9 bases lay in between. The CDR3 length is 11 residues. Germline CDR1 reads DFQATT; CDR2 reads SNEGSKA (reference sequence).

The V gene is TRBV25-1, the J gene TRBJ1-2; weak D call: TRBD1 (6 bases). There are 17 residues in the CDR3. Trimming stripped 1 base from V and 2 bases from J, with 17 bases between. Germline V gives CDR1 MGHDK, CDR2 SYGVNS. As DNA, the CDR3 is TGTGCCAGCAGTGAATTGGTAGATGGGGGCTTGAACTATGGCTACACCTTC. Translating gives CASSELVDGGLNYGYTF.

V and J are TRBV19 and TRBJ2-1; no clear D. This CDR3 has 15 residues. The germline V gene has CDR1 LNHDA and CDR2 SQIVND (reference sequence). V dropped 3 bases and J dropped 2 bases, with 11 bases sitting between them. The CDR3 nucleotides are TGTGCCAGTAGTATCCAGCTGGGCCCCTACAATGAGCAGTTCTTC. It translates to CASSIQLGPYNEQFF.

The chain has TRBV5-1 and TRBJ1-2; D call uncertain. Trimming stripped 0 bases from V and 6 bases from J, with 12 bases between. Germline CDR1 and CDR2: SGHRS and YFSETQ. The CDR3 totals 14 residues. The CDR3 bases are TGCGCCAGCAGCTTGGGTCCCCCGAACAATGGCTACACCTTC. Translating it yields CASSLGPPNNGYTF.